The count of the clone carrying this T cell receptor (beta chain) is one. Its antigen remains unidentified. Per germline, CDR1 SGHRS and CDR2 YFSETQ. The V end lost 5 bases, the J end lost 4 bases, and 9 bases lay between the germline ends. This CDR3 has 13 amino acids. Clones were sequenced by immunoSEQ multiplex PCR, and TCRdb holds only the in-frame ones, with some missing. This sample has approximately 49,000 clones, with 85% found just once. This entry comes from a study of OX40 agonist ivuxolimab in advanced cancers. Study-level findings and limits: There was clonal expansion of CD4+ and CD8+ blood T cells by week 6 at 0.1 to 3.0 mg/kg.

The TCR comes from an adult with an advanced solid tumor such as melanoma, head and neck, liver or kidney cancer. This chain connects TRBV5-1 to TRBJ2-2, with no clear D. This sample comprised CD4+ or CD8+ T cells sorted from blood, obtained in a trial of the OX40 agonist ivuxolimab. The CDR3 sequence: CASRPPGTGELFF. The CDR3 region has the DNA TGCGCCAGCAGACCCCCGGGCACCGGGGAGCTGTTTTTT.